The present T cell receptor (beta chain) was sequenced within a study of beta chain features in type 1 diabetes. Expressed TCRB transcripts were sequenced after all isolated RNA was converted to cDNA. Profiling relied on immunoSEQ multiplex PCR, and the TCRdb table lists in-frame clones only, not all of them. Of a few hundred thousand clones in the sample, approximately 25% are singletons; the top ten hold around 0.012%. As for this clone: Its target is not known.

Findings and limits, study-wide: TCRB CDR3 length was moderately but significantly reduced in all four CD4+ subsets of Type 1 diabetes patients. cDNA-based sequencing might over-represent cells highly expressing TCR.

V was pared by 1 base and J by 2 bases, with 12 bases between. Germline CDR1 and CDR2: SGHTA and FQGNSA. This CDR3 spans 15 amino acids. The sample comprised naive CD4+ T cells from blood. This TCR derives from a woman aged 30 to 39 with type 1 diabetes. The chain employs TRBV7-2 and TRBJ2-7, with D hard to call. The CDR3 sequence: CASSLGQPTTYEQYF. CDR3 nucleotides: TGTGCCAGCAGCTTAGGTCAACCTACCACCTACGAGCAGTACTTC.